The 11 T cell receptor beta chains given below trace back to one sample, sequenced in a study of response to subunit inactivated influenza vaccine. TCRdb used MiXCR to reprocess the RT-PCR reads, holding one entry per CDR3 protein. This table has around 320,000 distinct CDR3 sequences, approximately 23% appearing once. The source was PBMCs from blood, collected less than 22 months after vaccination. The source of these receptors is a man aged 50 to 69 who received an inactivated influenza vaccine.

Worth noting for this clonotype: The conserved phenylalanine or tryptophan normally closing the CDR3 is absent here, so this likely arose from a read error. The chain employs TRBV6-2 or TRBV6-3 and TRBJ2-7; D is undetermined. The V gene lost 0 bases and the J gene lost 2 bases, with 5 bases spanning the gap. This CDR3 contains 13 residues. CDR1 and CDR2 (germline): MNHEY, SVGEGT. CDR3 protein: CASSYSTPYEQYS. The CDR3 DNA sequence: TGTGCCAGCAGTTACTCGACCCCCTACGAGCAGTACTCC.

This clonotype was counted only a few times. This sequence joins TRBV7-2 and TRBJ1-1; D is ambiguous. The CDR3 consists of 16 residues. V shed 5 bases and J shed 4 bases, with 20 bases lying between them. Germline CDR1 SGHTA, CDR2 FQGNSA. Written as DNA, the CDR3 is TGTGCCAGCAGCCCCCGACCATCCTCGGGCGGCACTGAAGCTTTCTTT. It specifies CASSPRPSSGGTEAFF.

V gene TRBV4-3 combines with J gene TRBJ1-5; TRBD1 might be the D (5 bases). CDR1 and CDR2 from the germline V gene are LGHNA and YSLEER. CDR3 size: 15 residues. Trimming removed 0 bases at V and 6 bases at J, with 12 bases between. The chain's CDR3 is CASSQDGRVSQPQHF. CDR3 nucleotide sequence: TGCGCCAGCAGCCAAGACGGCAGGGTTTCTCAGCCCCAGCATTTT.

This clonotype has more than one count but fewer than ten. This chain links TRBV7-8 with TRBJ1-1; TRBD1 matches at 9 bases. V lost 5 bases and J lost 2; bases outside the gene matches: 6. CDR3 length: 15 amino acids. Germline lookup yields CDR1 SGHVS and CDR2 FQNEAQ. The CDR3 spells CASSTQGQGNTEAFF. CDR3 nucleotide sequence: TGTGCCAGCAGCACCCAGGGACAGGGAAACACTGAAGCTTTCTTT. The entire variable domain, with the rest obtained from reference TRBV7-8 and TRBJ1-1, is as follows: GAGVSQSPRYKVAKRGQDVALRCDPISGHVSLFWYQQALGQGPEFLTYFQNEAQLDKSGLPSDRFFAERPEGSVSTLKIQRTQQEDSAVYLCASSTQGQGNTEAFFGQGTRLTVV.

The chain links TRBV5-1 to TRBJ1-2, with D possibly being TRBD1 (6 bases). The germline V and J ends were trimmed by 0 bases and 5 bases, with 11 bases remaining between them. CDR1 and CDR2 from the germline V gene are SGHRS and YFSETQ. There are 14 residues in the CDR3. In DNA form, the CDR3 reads TGCGCCAGCAGCTTGGCACAGGGTCGATATGGCTACACCTTC. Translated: CASSLAQGRYGYTF.

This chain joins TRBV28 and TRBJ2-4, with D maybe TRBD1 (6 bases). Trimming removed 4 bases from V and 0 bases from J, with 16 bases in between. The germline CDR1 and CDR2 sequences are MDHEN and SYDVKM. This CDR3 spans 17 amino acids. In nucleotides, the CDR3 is TGTGCCAGCAGTTCCACCGGGACACAACTAGCCAAAAACATTCAGTACTTC. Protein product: CASSSTGTQLAKNIQYF. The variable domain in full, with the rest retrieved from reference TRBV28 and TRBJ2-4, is DVKVTQSSRYLVKRTGEKVFLECVQDMDHENMFWYRQDPGLGLRLIYFSYDVKMKEKGDIPEGYSVSREKKERFSLILESASTNQTSMYLCASSSTGTQLAKNIQYFGAGTRLSVL.

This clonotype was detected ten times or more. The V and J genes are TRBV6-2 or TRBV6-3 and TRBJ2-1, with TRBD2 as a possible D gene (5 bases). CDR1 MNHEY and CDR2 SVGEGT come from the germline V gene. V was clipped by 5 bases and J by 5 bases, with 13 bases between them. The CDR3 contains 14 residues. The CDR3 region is CASSDYSHHNEQFF. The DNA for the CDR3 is TGTGCCAGCAGTGACTACTCGCACCACAATGAGCAGTTCTTC.

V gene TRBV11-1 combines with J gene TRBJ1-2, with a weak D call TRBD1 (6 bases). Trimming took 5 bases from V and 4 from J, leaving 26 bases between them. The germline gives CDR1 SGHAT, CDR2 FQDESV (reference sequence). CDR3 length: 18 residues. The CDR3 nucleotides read TGTGCCAGCAGCCTCAGAAAATTAGGACAGCAGGATTTCTATGGCTACACCTTC. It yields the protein CASSLRKLGQQDFYGYTF.

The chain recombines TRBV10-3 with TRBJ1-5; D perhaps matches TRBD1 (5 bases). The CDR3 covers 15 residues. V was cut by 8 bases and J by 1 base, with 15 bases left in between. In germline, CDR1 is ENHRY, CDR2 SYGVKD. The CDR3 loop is CAIGAGTRSNQPQHF. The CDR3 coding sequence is TGTGCCATCGGGGCCGGGACTCGGAGCAATCAGCCCCAGCATTTT.

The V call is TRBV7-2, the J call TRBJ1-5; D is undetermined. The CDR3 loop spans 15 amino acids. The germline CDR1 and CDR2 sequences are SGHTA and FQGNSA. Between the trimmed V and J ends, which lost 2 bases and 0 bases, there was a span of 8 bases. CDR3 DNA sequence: TGTGCCAGCAGCTTATCGTTTGGTAGCAATCAGCCCCAGCATTTT. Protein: CASSLSFGSNQPQHF. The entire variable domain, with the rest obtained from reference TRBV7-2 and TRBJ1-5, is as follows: GAGVSQSPSNKVTEKGKDVELRCDPISGHTALYWYRQSLGQGLEFLIYFQGNSAPDKSGLPSDRFSAERTGGSVSTLTIQRTQQEDSAVYLCASSLSFGSNQPQHFGDGTRLSIL.

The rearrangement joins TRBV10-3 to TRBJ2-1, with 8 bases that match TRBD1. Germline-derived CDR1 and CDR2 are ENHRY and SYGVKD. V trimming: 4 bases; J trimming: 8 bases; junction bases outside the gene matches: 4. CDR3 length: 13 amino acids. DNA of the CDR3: TGTGCCATCAGTGCCGGACAGGGCGATGAGCAGTTCTTC. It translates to CAISAGQGDEQFF.